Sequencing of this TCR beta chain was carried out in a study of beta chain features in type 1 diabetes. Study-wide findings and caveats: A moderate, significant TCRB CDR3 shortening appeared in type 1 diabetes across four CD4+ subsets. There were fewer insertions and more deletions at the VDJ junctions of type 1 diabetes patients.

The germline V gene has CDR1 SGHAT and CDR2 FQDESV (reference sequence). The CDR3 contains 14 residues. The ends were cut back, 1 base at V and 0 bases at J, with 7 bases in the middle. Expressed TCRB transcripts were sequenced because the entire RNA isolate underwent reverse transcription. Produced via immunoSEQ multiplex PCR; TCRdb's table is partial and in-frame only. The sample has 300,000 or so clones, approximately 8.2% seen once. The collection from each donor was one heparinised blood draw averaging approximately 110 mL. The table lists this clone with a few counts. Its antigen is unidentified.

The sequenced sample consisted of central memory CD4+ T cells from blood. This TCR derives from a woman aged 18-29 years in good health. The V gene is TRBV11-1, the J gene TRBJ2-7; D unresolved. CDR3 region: CASSLDIYSYEQYF. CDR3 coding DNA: TGTGCCAGCAGCTTAGATATCTACTCCTACGAGCAGTACTTC.